The TCR beta chain described here comes from a study of blood T cell repertoires in COVID-19. Study summary: Italy, Spain and the United States were the sources of the convalescent and acute COVID-19 samples. The analysed material was cDNA or gDNA that came from T cells, B-cell-depleted T cells, or PBMCs.

Trimming at V came to 2 bases and at J to 8 bases, leaving 9 bases not matched to a gene. CDR1 is GTSNPN, CDR2 SVGIG, per germline (reference sequence). The CDR3 covers 15 residues. The authors' processing: Estimation of nucleated cell counts was performed using reference gene primer amplification. TCRdb keeps only in-frame clones here, not all; method: immunoSEQ multiplex PCR. V, J and clone size were drawn from that table, and D and trimming were deduced from the DNA. The sample lists under 250,000 clones; approximately 87% were seen once. The chain links TRBV30 to TRBJ1-4; 9 bases are shared with TRBD1. The origin of this receptor is a woman aged 70 to 79 with active or convalescent COVID-19. Sequencing was performed on peripheral blood. The DNA for the CDR3 is TGTGCCTGGAGTCCGAGAGGGACAGGGCGGGAAAAACTGTTTTTT. This sequence encodes CAWSPRGTGREKLFF.